The entry below gives a single TCR beta chain sequence along with its context. Its antigen remains unidentified. Primers: 60 Vbeta forward and 13 Jbeta reverse. TCRdb's copy holds only in-frame clones and misses some; the assay was immunoSEQ multiplex PCR. Of about 83,000 clones in the sample, under 80% were seen once. This sample is drawn from a study of cytomegalovirus exposure and HLA in healthy donors. The germline V and J ends were trimmed by 10 bases and 7 bases, with 16 bases remaining between them. Germline V CDR1 and CDR2: MDHEN, SYDVKM. This CDR3 comprises 12 residues. Donors consisted of healthy bone marrow donors. Study-level points and caveats: The records held CMV serostatus as the only immune exposure information. In a later analysis, compared with equally common non-associated chains, HLA-associated beta chains were more expanded.

The TCR originated in a man aged 55-75 years in good health and CMV-seronegative. Sequenced: PBMCs. The chain is built from TRBV28 and TRBJ1-2; D is possibly TRBD1 (6 bases). The CDR3: CAISGVIGGYTF. The CDR3 DNA reads as TGTGCCATATCAGGGGTGATCGGTGGCTACACCTTC.